The present TCR beta chain was sequenced within a study of OX40 agonist ivuxolimab in advanced cancers. General observations from the study: At 0.1 to 3.0 mg/kg and by week 6, CD4+ and CD8+ T cells in the blood had expanded clonally.

Any history of autoimmune disease or systemic immunosuppression disqualified patients. Turning to this clone: Its antigen is not known.

Some clones are missing from TCRdb's copy, which holds only in-frame ones; the method was immunoSEQ multiplex PCR. The data contain around 40,000 clones, approximately 80% of them seen just once; the ten biggest clones take up about 5%. The V and J ends lost 0 bases and 2 bases respectively, with 14 bases between them. The V gene's germline CDR1 is ENHRY and CDR2 SYGVKD. CDR3 length: 16 amino acids. The material sequenced was CD4+ or CD8+ T cells sorted from blood, taken in a trial of the OX40 agonist ivuxolimab. The V and J genes are TRBV10-3 and TRBJ2-7; D is perhaps TRBD1 (6 bases). The TCR was taken from an adult with an advanced solid tumor such as melanoma, head and neck, liver or kidney cancer. CDR3 nucleotides: TGTGCCATCAGTGAGTCGCAGGGGACCTACCCCTACGAGCAGTACTTC. This translates into CAISESQGTYPYEQYF.